What follows are 11 T cell receptor beta chains derived from one specimen sequenced in a study of response to subunit inactivated influenza vaccine. TCRdb processed the RT-PCR reads anew with MiXCR; each CDR3 protein has one entry. The sample shows more than 250,000 distinct CDR3 sequences, 20% to 25% of them seen only once. The specimen was PBMCs from blood, collected less than 22 months after vaccination. All receptors derive from a man aged 50 to 69 who received an inactivated influenza vaccine.

Worth noting for this clonotype: At one end, the junction sequence differs from germline, possibly due to a read error. J is TRBJ1-2 and V is TRBV13; D is unresolved. CDR1 PRHDT and CDR2 FYEKMQ come from the germline V gene (reference sequence). CDR3 length: 14 amino acids. CDR3 region: CASSLGQTSDGYTF. The CDR3, as DNA: TGTGCCAGCAGCCTAGGGCAGACGAGCGATGGCTACACCTTC.

This rearrangement joins TRBV29-1 to TRBJ2-1, with D hard to call. V was shortened by 6 bases and J by 9 bases, with 9 bases between the two germline ends. Germline CDR1 reads SQVTM; CDR2 reads ANQGSEA. The CDR3 consists of 10 residues. DNA of the CDR3: TGCAGCGTCAGAATTATTGAGCAGTTCTTC. Protein: CSVRIIEQFF.

This clonotype was observed a few times. The chain combines TRBV28 with TRBJ1-5, with D possibly TRBD1 on 5 matching bases. The CDR3 is 17 amino acids. Germline lookup yields CDR1 MDHEN and CDR2 SYDVKM. V lost 2 bases to trimming and J lost 4 bases, with 18 bases between them. The CDR3 bases are TGTGCCAGCAGTTTACAGAGGGCAGGGAGGTTGAATCAGCCCCAGCATTTT. Its protein product is CASSLQRAGRLNQPQHF.

A remark on this clonotype: With a much larger clone just one base away, this may be a read error. This chain links TRBV20-1 with TRBJ1-5, with D perhaps matching TRBD1 (5 bases). The germline gives CDR1 DFQATT, CDR2 SNEGSKA (reference sequence). This CDR3 comprises 13 residues. The V end was cut by 3 bases, the J end by 3 bases, with 9 bases between. The CDR3 DNA is TGCAGTGCTAGCCACAGGTCCAATCAGCCCCAGCATTTT. Residues: CSASHRSNQPQHF.

The CDR3 nucleotides are TGTGCCAGCAGCAACGACCTTTTAAGCAATCAGCCCCAGCATTTT. Translation: CASSNDLLSNQPQHF. The genes are TRBV21-1 and TRBJ1-5. TRBV21-1 has pseudogene status. CDR3 length: 15 amino acids.

This rearrangement joins TRBV12-3 or TRBV12-4 to TRBJ2-1, with 7 bases fitting TRBD1. This CDR3 contains 15 residues. V was clipped by 6 bases and J by 0 bases; unmatched bases: 5. The CDR3 region is CASRYGTDSYNEQFF. The DNA of the CDR3 is TGTGCCAGCAGGTACGGGACAGACTCCTACAATGAGCAGTTCTTC.

The chain employs TRBV6-2 or TRBV6-3 and TRBJ1-5; possible D gene TRBD1, 6 bases. In germline, CDR1 is MNHEY, CDR2 SVGEGT. The CDR3 contains 16 residues. V lost 5 bases and J lost 4, with 18 bases in between. CDR3 region: CASSSRDKGTNQPQHF. CDR3 nucleotides: TGTGCCAGCAGTAGCCGGGACAAGGGGACGAATCAGCCCCAGCATTTT.

The V call is TRBV11-1, the J call TRBJ1-4; D remains ambiguous. Trimming took 3 bases from V and 0 from J, leaving 17 bases between them. The CDR3 has 18 amino acids. Germline V gene lookup returns CDR1 SGHAT and CDR2 FQDESV (reference sequence). This chain's CDR3 is CASSFVRARLTTNEKLFF. CDR3 in DNA: TGTGCCAGCAGCTTTGTGAGGGCCCGACTTACAACTAATGAAAAACTGTTTTTT.

The CDR3 region has the DNA TGTGCCACCAGCAGGCGGACAGGGCAAGGCTACACCTTC. Amino acids: CATSRRTGQGYTF. The chain recombines TRBV15 with TRBJ1-2; 8 bases map to TRBD1. Germline V CDR1 and CDR2: LNHNV, YYDKDF (reference sequence). V was clipped by 3 bases and J by 8 bases; unmatched bases: 5. The CDR3 is 13 amino acids. The whole variable domain, filled in from reference TRBV15 and TRBJ1-2, reads DAMVIQNPRYQVTQFGKPVTLSCSQTLNHNVMYWYQQKSSQAPKLLFHYYDKDFNNEADTPDNFQSRRPNTSFCFLDIRSPGLGDTAMYLCATSRRTGQGYTFGSGTRLTVV.

Concerning this clonotype itself: This likely comes from a read error, as the CDR3 has no conserved phenylalanine or tryptophan at its end. The V call is TRBV28, the J call TRBJ2-7, with TRBD1 matching 8 bases. The CDR3 is 15 residues long. V lost 5 bases and J lost 0; bases outside the gene matches: 6. Germline V gene data show CDR1 as MDHEN and CDR2 as SYDVKM. The CDR3 loop reads CASSRTGRNSYEQYL. The CDR3 DNA is TGTGCCAGCAGTAGGACAGGGCGAAACTCCTACGAGCAGTACTTA.

This clonotype has only a few counts. The V gene is TRBV12-3 or TRBV12-4, the J gene TRBJ1-1; 10 bases align to TRBD1. This CDR3 region has 14 residues. V dropped 3 bases and J dropped 11; count of bases not matched to a gene: 9. The CDR3 DNA is TGTGCCAGCAGTTTGGGACAGGGGCGAATTGACGCTTTCTTT. It encodes CASSLGQGRIDAFF.